The 19 T cell receptor beta chains listed next were all sequenced from one sample in a study of T cells in Graves' hyperthyroidism and ophthalmopathy. The source material, RNA transcripts, was used to amplify TCR beta CDR3 regions. HTBI primers were the set used in a first-round RT-PCR of the TCR CDR3. TCRdb reprocessed the multiplex PCR reads with MiXCR, giving one entry per CDR3 protein. The repertoire holds approximately 690,000 distinct CDR3 sequences, less than 25% seen once, with 34% in the top ten. The sample comprised blood. The source is a man aged 30 to 45 with Graves' ophthalmopathy.

This clonotype has a count of ten or more. The rearrangement joins TRBV3-1 to TRBJ2-5; D is unresolved. The germline V and J ends were trimmed by 2 bases and 5 bases, with 6 bases remaining between them. This CDR3 spans 12 amino acids. Germline CDR1 and CDR2: LGHDT and YNNKEL (reference sequence). The CDR3 spells CASSQYGETQYF. CDR3 nucleotides: TGTGCCAGCAGCCAATATGGGGAGACCCAGTACTTC.

In this sample, this clonotype turned up many times. V is TRBV27 and J is TRBJ2-1, with a tentative D call TRBD2 (7 bases). The germline V and J ends were trimmed by 2 bases and 4 bases, with 18 bases remaining between them. Looked up from germline, CDR1 is MNHEY and CDR2 is SMNVEV (reference sequence). CDR3 length equals 17 residues. The CDR3, as DNA: TGTGCCAGCAGTTTACCTTCAGGGGAAGCGGGATACAATGAGCAGTTCTTC. Its protein is CASSLPSGEAGYNEQFF.

The chain joins TRBV19 to TRBJ1-2, with 7 bases fitting TRBD1. The CDR3 runs 14 residues. V trimming: 7 bases; J trimming: 1 base; junction bases outside the gene matches: 6. Germline CDR1 and CDR2: LNHDA and SQIVND (reference sequence). The chain's CDR3 is CASTRTGLNYGYTF. CDR3 DNA sequence: TGTGCCAGTACACGGACAGGCCTTAACTATGGCTACACCTTC.

The rearrangement joins TRBV5-1 to TRBJ1-2, with D possibly being TRBD1 (5 bases). With 0 bases removed from V and 13 bases from J, the gap between germline ends came to 19 bases. Germline CDR1 reads SGHRS; CDR2 reads YFSETQ. The CDR3 is made up of 14 amino acids. CDR3 sequence (DNA): TGCGCCAGCAGCTTGGCACCGGGACGGAAGGCAGGCACCTTC. This codes for CASSLAPGRKAGTF.

The chain is built from TRBV6-1 and TRBJ2-3, with a possible D match to TRBD2 (5 bases). V was clipped by 5 bases and J by 5 bases, with 23 bases between them. Germline assignment: CDR1 MNHNS and CDR2 SASEGT. This CDR3 spans 17 amino acids. The CDR3 protein is CASSRTSMTESGDTQYF. In DNA form, the CDR3 reads TGTGCCAGCAGTCGGACTTCTATGACGGAATCGGGAGATACGCAGTATTTT.

This clonotype was picked up many times. This chain joins TRBV25-1 and TRBJ1-1; TRBD1 agrees at 7 bases. The CDR3 loop spans 13 amino acids. The ends lost 1 base at V and 11 bases at J; junction bases unmatched: 7. Germline V gene lookup returns CDR1 MGHDK and CDR2 SYGVNS. The CDR3 here is CASSESGQRYAFF. CDR3 DNA: TGTGCCAGCAGTGAATCGGGACAGCGATACGCTTTCTTT.

At least ten counts were recorded for this clonotype. This chain uses TRBV6-1 with TRBJ1-5; no reliable D call. In germline, CDR1 is MNHNS, CDR2 SASEGT. The CDR3 consists of 14 residues. The CDR3 loop is CASGLGFVNQPQHF. Written as DNA, the CDR3 is TGTGCGAGCGGGCTAGGATTCGTAAATCAGCCCCAGCATTTT.

In DNA form, the CDR3 reads TGTGCCAGCAGTTACTTAGGACAGGGGAACTACGAGCAGTACTTC. It specifies CASSYLGQGNYEQYF. This chain joins TRBV6-2 or TRBV6-3 and TRBJ2-7, with TRBD1 matching 9 bases. Germline CDR1 MNHEY, CDR2 SVGEGT. The V segment lost 1 base and the J segment 3 bases; nucleotides outside the gene matches: 4. This CDR3 has 15 amino acids.

The sample holds a few counts of this clonotype. The gene calls are TRBV7-9 and TRBJ2-1; D remains ambiguous. From germline, CDR1 is SEHNR and CDR2 FQNEAQ (reference sequence). This CDR3 has 14 amino acids. V lost 1 base and J 5 bases, leaving 9 bases between the germline ends. CDR3 residues: CASSLEAGDNEQFF. The DNA of the CDR3 is TGTGCCAGCAGCTTAGAGGCAGGCGACAATGAGCAGTTCTTC. The whole variable domain, filled in from reference TRBV7-9 and TRBJ2-1, reads DTGVSQNPRHKITKRGQNVTFRCDPISEHNRLYWYRQTLGQGPEFLTYFQNEAQLEKSRLLSDRFSAERPKGSFSTLEIQRTEQGDSAMYLCASSLEAGDNEQFFGPGTRLTVL.

This chain connects TRBV28 to TRBJ2-7; 10 nucleotides agree with TRBD1. V shed 4 bases, J shed 5 bases, and the junction held 8 bases outside the gene matches. There are 15 residues in the CDR3. Germline lookup yields CDR1 MDHEN and CDR2 SYDVKM. Here the CDR3 DNA reads TGTGCCAGCAGTTCTTCCGGGACAGGGGACCACGAGCAGTACTTC. Translating it yields CASSSSGTGDHEQYF.

The chain recombines TRBV5-4 with TRBJ2-5, with D perhaps matching TRBD1 or TRBD2 (6 bases each). The germline CDR1 and CDR2 sequences are SGHNT and YYREEE (reference sequence). Trimming took 5 bases from V and 3 from J, leaving 20 bases between them. There are 16 residues in the CDR3. CDR3 DNA: TGTGCCAGCAGTCGTCTAGGAGCGGAGGGGGAAGAGACCCAGTACTTC. Residues: CASSRLGAEGEETQYF.

CDR3 nucleotide sequence: TGTGCCAGCAGTTACAGACTAGCGGGTCCCGGGGAGCTGTTTTTT. The encoded protein is CASSYRLAGPGELFF. The chain joins TRBV6-2 or TRBV6-3 to TRBJ2-2, with 10 bases aligning to TRBD2. V was pared by 2 bases and J by 6 bases, with 3 bases of the junction left unmatched. Germline-derived CDR1 and CDR2 are MNHEY and SVGEGT. The CDR3 spans 15 residues.

The chain is built from TRBV6-1 and TRBJ2-4; D gene unclear. Looked up from germline, CDR1 is MNHNS and CDR2 is SASEGT. Trimming left V 1 base short and J 11 bases short, with 15 bases between. The CDR3 totals 14 residues. CDR3 DNA: TGTGCCAGCAGTGAAGTCGGGTACTCCTCCCTTCAGTACTTC. Translating it yields CASSEVGYSSLQYF.

This clonotype was counted at least ten times. CDR3 amino acids: CASRRDTDTQYF. The DNA for the CDR3 is TGTGCCAGCAGGCGGGACACAGATACGCAGTATTTT. The chain combines TRBV2 with TRBJ2-3; possible D gene TRBD2, 6 bases. Germline-derived CDR1 and CDR2 are SNHLY and FYNNEI. Trimming stripped 6 bases from V and 2 bases from J, with 6 bases between. This CDR3 has 12 amino acids.

V is TRBV11-3 and J is TRBJ2-7; D is perhaps TRBD1 (6 bases). Trimming stripped 3 bases from V and 7 bases from J, with 16 bases between. CDR1 SGHNT and CDR2 YENEEA come from the germline V gene. The CDR3 runs to 14 residues. The CDR3 nucleotides are TGTGCCAGCAGCTTGACAGACAGGTCGAGTGAGCAGTACTTC. Translating it yields CASSLTDRSSEQYF.

The sample holds many counts of this clonotype. The V and J genes are TRBV28 and TRBJ1-2; D is possibly TRBD1 (5 bases). CDR1 is MDHEN and CDR2 is SYDVKM in the germline V gene. V was pared by 5 bases and J by 4 bases, with 14 bases between. This CDR3 region has 14 residues. CDR3 region: CASSGGQGIYGYTF. CDR3 coding DNA: TGTGCCAGCAGTGGTGGGCAGGGAATCTATGGCTACACCTTC.

This clonotype occurred a few times. The chain carries TRBV2 and TRBJ1-5, with 8 nucleotides matching TRBD1. The CDR3 extends over 15 amino acids. Looked up from germline, CDR1 is SNHLY and CDR2 is FYNNEI. The ends lost 6 bases at V and 0 bases at J; junction bases unmatched: 4. This CDR3 reads CASRRTGNSNQPQHF. The CDR3 DNA reads as TGTGCCAGCAGAAGGACAGGGAATAGCAATCAGCCCCAGCATTTT.

This clonotype showed up just a few times. This chain connects TRBV20-1 to TRBJ1-3; D is uncertain. The germline V and J ends were trimmed by 0 bases and 0 bases, with 9 bases remaining between them. The CDR3 covers 15 residues. From germline, CDR1 is DFQATT and CDR2 SNEGSKA (reference sequence). The CDR3: CSARDSLISGNTIYF. The CDR3 DNA is TGCAGTGCTAGAGATTCCCTAATCTCTGGAAACACCATATATTTT.

This clonotype was observed a handful of times. This chain's CDR3 is CSAREGLRYTEAFF. In DNA form, the CDR3 reads TGCAGTGCTAGAGAGGGCCTGAGATACACTGAAGCTTTCTTT. The chain has TRBV20-1 and TRBJ1-1, with D hard to call. The germline V gene has CDR1 DFQATT and CDR2 SNEGSKA (reference sequence). There are 14 residues in the CDR3. V lost 0 bases to trimming and J lost 3 bases, with 11 bases between them.